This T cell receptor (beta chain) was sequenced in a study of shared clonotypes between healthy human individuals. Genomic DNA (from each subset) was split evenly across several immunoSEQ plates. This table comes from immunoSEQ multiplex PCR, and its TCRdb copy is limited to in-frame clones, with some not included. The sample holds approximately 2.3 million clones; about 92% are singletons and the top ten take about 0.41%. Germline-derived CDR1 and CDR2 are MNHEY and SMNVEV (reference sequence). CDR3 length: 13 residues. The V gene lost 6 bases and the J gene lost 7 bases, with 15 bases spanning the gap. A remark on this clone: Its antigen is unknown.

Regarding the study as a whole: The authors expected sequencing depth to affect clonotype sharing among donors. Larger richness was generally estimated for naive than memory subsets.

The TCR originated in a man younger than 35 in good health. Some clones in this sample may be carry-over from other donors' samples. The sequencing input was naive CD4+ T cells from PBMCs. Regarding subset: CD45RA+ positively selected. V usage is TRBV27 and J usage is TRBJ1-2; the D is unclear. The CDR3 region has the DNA TGTGCCAGCAGCCCCCTCACGGTTGGTGGCTACACCTTC. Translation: CASSPLTVGGYTF.